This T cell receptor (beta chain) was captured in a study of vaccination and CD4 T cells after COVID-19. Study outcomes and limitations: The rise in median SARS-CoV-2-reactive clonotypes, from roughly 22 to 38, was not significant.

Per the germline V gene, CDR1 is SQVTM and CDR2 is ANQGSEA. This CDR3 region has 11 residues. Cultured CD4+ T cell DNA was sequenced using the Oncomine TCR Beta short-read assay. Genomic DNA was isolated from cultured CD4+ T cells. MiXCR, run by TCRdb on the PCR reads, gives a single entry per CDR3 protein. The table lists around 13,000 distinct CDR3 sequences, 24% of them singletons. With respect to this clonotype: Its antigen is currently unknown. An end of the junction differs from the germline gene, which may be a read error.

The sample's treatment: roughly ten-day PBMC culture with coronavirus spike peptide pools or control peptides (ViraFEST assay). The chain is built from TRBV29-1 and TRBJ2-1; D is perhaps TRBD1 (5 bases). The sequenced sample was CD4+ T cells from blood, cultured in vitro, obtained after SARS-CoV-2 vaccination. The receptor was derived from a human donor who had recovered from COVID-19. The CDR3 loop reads CGVFRVNEQFF. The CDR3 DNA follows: TGCGGCGTCTTCAGGGTGAATGAGCAGTTCTTC.